The present entry profiles one TCR beta chain with its context. The antigen remains undetermined. This specimen belongs to a study of OX40 agonist ivuxolimab in advanced cancers. At the level of the study: Enrolled patients in dose escalation had cancers that were hepatocellular carcinoma, melanoma, renal cell or head and neck cancer.

This CDR3 contains 16 residues. Per the germline V gene, CDR1 is ENHRY and CDR2 is SYGVKD. Unmatched junction bases numbered 12, after V lost 11 bases and J lost 3 bases. Whole-study findings and limits: At 0.1 to 3.0 mg/kg, clonal expansion of CD4+ and CD8+ blood T cells had occurred by week 6.

The method was immunoSEQ multiplex PCR; TCRdb's version includes in-frame clones alone and lacks a portion of them. The sample lists under 90,000 clones; about 88% were seen once. Source: CD4+ or CD8+ T cells sorted from blood, taken in a trial of the OX40 agonist ivuxolimab. The chain couples TRBV10-3 to TRBJ2-2; 10 bases agree with TRBD2. This TCR was recovered from an adult with an advanced solid tumor such as melanoma, head and neck, liver or kidney cancer. The CDR3 sequence: CASTAGGRGDTGELFF. Here the CDR3 DNA reads TGTGCCTCCACAGCGGGGGGGCGCGGCGACACCGGGGAGCTGTTTTTT.